The 17 T cell receptor beta chains presented below share a single source sample, sequenced in a study of CD8 T cells in Susac syndrome. After extraction with the RNeasy kit, about 0.5 to 1 ug of the RNA was reverse transcribed using random hexamers. One entry per CDR3 protein, called by TCRdb with MiXCR from the immunoSEQ multiplex PCR reads. This table has roughly 190,000 distinct CDR3 sequences, approximately 94% appearing once. The sequencing sample was made of CD4+ T cells from PBMCs. The receptors come from a human donor with Susac syndrome.

The rearrangement joins TRBV30 to TRBJ2-6; D is unclear. Per the germline V gene, CDR1 is GTSNPN and CDR2 is SVGIG (reference sequence). The CDR3 is made up of 16 amino acids. Trimming removed 2 bases from V and 0 bases from J, with 11 bases in between. This CDR3 is CAWSHRAHSGANVLTF. The DNA for the CDR3 is TGTGCCTGGAGTCACCGGGCCCACTCTGGGGCCAACGTCCTGACTTTC.

This clonotype was seen only once. J is TRBJ2-7 and V is TRBV15; D assignment may be TRBD1 or TRBD2 (5 bases each). The germline V gene encodes CDR1 LNHNV and CDR2 YYDKDF (reference sequence). The ends were cut back, 4 bases at V and 0 bases at J, with 16 bases in the middle. This CDR3 is built from 16 residues. CDR3 residues: CATSTDRGRISYEQYF. In nucleotides, the CDR3 is TGTGCCACCAGCACCGACCGGGGACGGATCTCCTACGAGCAGTACTTC.

The chain couples TRBV2 to TRBJ2-7, with 10 bases matching TRBD1. J gave up 2 bases and V 6 bases, and 7 bases lay outside the gene matches. There are 15 residues in the CDR3. Per germline, CDR1 SNHLY and CDR2 FYNNEI. This CDR3 reads CASSRGGQGAYEQYF. As DNA, the CDR3 is TGTGCCAGCAGCCGGGGTGGACAGGGGGCCTACGAGCAGTACTTC.

The chain couples TRBV12-3 or TRBV12-4 to TRBJ1-1; D not resolved. This CDR3 is 13 amino acids long. The ends were cut back, 3 bases at V and 1 base at J, with 6 bases in the middle. The CDR3 nucleotides are TGTGCCAGCAGTTTTGCCGAGAACACTGAAGCTTTCTTT. This gives the protein CASSFAENTEAFF.

V is TRBV7-3 and J is TRBJ1-6, with D possibly matching TRBD1 (6 bases). Germline V gene lookup returns CDR1 SGHTA and CDR2 FQGTGA. V gave up 5 bases and J gave up 2 bases, with 10 bases separating them. The CDR3 has 15 residues. The CDR3 region is CASSTSGAYNSPLHF. In DNA form, the CDR3 reads TGTGCCAGCAGCACCTCAGGGGCCTATAATTCACCCCTCCACTTT.

The chain carries TRBV6-4 and TRBJ2-2; perhaps TRBD2 as D (7 bases). Germline CDR1 reads MRHNA; CDR2 reads SNTAGT. This CDR3 spans 15 amino acids. With 5 bases removed from V and 3 bases from J, the gap between germline ends came to 13 bases. CDR3 loop: CASSMGGPDTGELFF. The CDR3 DNA is TGTGCCAGCAGTATGGGGGGGCCGGACACCGGGGAGCTGTTTTTT.

CDR3 region: CSVTGQASSYEQYF. CDR3 bases: TGCAGCGTCACAGGACAGGCCAGCTCCTACGAGCAGTACTTC. The V and J genes are TRBV29-1 and TRBJ2-7, with 7 bases fitting TRBD1. Trimming removed 6 bases from V and 0 bases from J; junction bases left unmatched: 8. Looked up from germline, CDR1 is SQVTM and CDR2 is ANQGSEA. CDR3 size: 14 residues.

This rearrangement joins TRBV14 to TRBJ2-7; D not resolved. The CDR3 has 14 amino acids. Trimming removed 4 bases from V and 6 bases from J, with 16 bases in between. Germline V gene data show CDR1 as SGHDN and CDR2 as FVKESK. In nucleotides, the CDR3 is TGTGCCAGCAGCCCAACCCTAAGGCCCGTCGAGCAGTACTTC. Amino acid sequence: CASSPTLRPVEQYF.

This chain links TRBV10-3 with TRBJ2-1; D unresolved. This CDR3 region has 13 residues. The germline V gene has CDR1 ENHRY and CDR2 SYGVKD. Trimming took 8 bases from V and 0 from J, leaving 8 bases between them. The chain's CDR3 is CAIGSVSYNEQFF. CDR3 sequence (DNA): TGTGCCATCGGCTCAGTCTCCTACAATGAGCAGTTCTTC.

This rearrangement joins TRBV6-2 or TRBV6-3 to TRBJ2-7, with 8 bases lining up with TRBD2. The CDR3 contains 15 residues. Looked up from germline, CDR1 is MNHEY and CDR2 is SVGEGT. V dropped 5 bases and J dropped 4; count of bases not matched to a gene: 10. CDR3 protein: CASSRRGGPPYEQYF. DNA of the CDR3: TGTGCCAGCAGTCGTCGGGGGGGCCCGCCTTACGAGCAGTACTTC.

This chain uses TRBV6-6 with TRBJ1-2; a weak D match, TRBD1 (5 bases). The length of the CDR3 is 14 residues. Trimming stripped 1 base from V and 4 bases from J, with 10 bases between. In germline, CDR1 is MNHNY, CDR2 SVGAGI (reference sequence). CDR3 region: CASSYLDKSYGYTF. CDR3 nucleotides: TGTGCCAGCAGTTACTTGGACAAGAGCTATGGCTACACCTTC.

This chain links TRBV6-6 with TRBJ2-7; the D is unclear. The V gene's germline CDR1 is MNHNY and CDR2 SVGAGI (reference sequence). The CDR3 totals 12 residues. V shed 3 bases and J shed 3 bases, with 6 bases lying between them. Here the CDR3 DNA reads TGTGCCAGCAGTTATGAAGTCTACGAGCAGTACTTC. Amino acid sequence: CASSYEVYEQYF.

The J gene is TRBJ2-3, the V gene TRBV10-3; 7 nucleotides agree with TRBD2. With V trimmed by 9 bases and J by 2 bases, 2 bases remained unmatched. This CDR3 region has 12 residues. Germline V lookup: CDR1 ENHRY, CDR2 SYGVKD. The CDR3 bases are TGTGCCATGCGGGGGACCACAGATACGCAGTATTTT. This translates into CAMRGTTDTQYF.

The chain combines TRBV4-2 with TRBJ2-5, with 7 bases matching TRBD1. Trimming removed 2 bases from V and 1 base from J; junction bases left unmatched: 4. The CDR3 contains 15 residues. Germline CDR1 LGHNA, CDR2 YNFKEQ. The CDR3 reads CASSQTQGIQETQYF. CDR3 nucleotide sequence: TGTGCCAGCAGCCAAACACAGGGGATCCAAGAGACCCAGTACTTC.

V and J are TRBV5-4 and TRBJ2-2; no firm D call. V dropped 2 bases and J dropped 6 bases, with 8 bases sitting between them. CDR3 length: 13 residues. Germline CDR1 and CDR2: SGHNT and YYREEE (reference sequence). CDR3 coding DNA: TGTGCCAGCAGCTTAGGTAGTGCCGGGGAGCTGTTTTTT. This sequence encodes CASSLGSAGELFF.

The chain couples TRBV6-1 to TRBJ2-5; 12 bases map to TRBD2. Germline CDR1 reads MNHNS; CDR2 reads SASEGT. V lost 5 bases and J lost 5; bases outside the gene matches: 9. This CDR3 region has 16 residues. The CDR3 DNA reads as TGTGCCAGCAGTCCCCAACTAGCGGGGGGAGGCGAGACCCAGTACTTC. The encoded protein is CASSPQLAGGGETQYF.

The chain couples TRBV27 to TRBJ1-1, with 7 bases identical to TRBD1. The CDR3 is made up of 13 amino acids. Germline CDR1 and CDR2: MNHEY and SMNVEV (reference sequence). The V segment lost 6 bases and the J segment 7 bases; nucleotides outside the gene matches: 8. The CDR3 DNA reads as TGTGCCAGCAGGTTCTCCGGACAGGTTGAAGCTTTCTTT. Protein sequence: CASRFSGQVEAFF.